The 9 T cell receptor beta chains in this list originate from one sample, sequenced in a study of Ad26.COV2.S vaccination and SARS-CoV-2 variants. Sample treatment: 15 to 20 received Ad26.COV2.S at low or high dose, single or two shots; 5 received placebo; per-sample allocation not given. Sampling occurred on day 63 after the first vaccine or placebo injection. Clones were sequenced by immunoSEQ multiplex PCR, and TCRdb holds only the in-frame ones, with some missing. The data hold some 350,000 clones, with 75% to 90% observed a single time. This material consisted of peripheral blood, taken in a trial of Ad26.COV2.S vaccine versus placebo. These receptors all come from a person aged 18 to 65 who received the Ad26.COV2.S COVID-19 vaccine or a placebo.

This clone was detected once. V gene TRBV30 combines with J gene TRBJ2-3; TRBD1 matches 9 bases. Germline V lookup: CDR1 GTSNPN, CDR2 SVGIG (reference sequence). The J segment lost 2 bases and the V segment lost 1 base, leaving 4 bases of the junction unmatched. The CDR3 sequence is 15 residues long. The CDR3 reads CAWSGGTGTTDTQYF. CDR3 nucleotide sequence: TGTGCCTGGAGTGGGGGGACAGGGACCACAGATACGCAGTATTTT.

The rearrangement uses TRBV11-3 and TRBJ2-7; the D gene is possibly TRBD1 (6 bases). Germline CDR1 reads SGHNT; CDR2 reads YENEEA. The CDR3 totals 14 residues. Trimming took 5 bases from V and 2 from J, leaving 13 bases between them. CDR3 bases: TGTGCCAGCAGCCCTCCTGACAGGCCCTACGAGCAGTACGTC. Translated: CASSPPDRPYEQYV.

The chain combines TRBV11-3 with TRBJ1-2; D is possibly TRBD1 (5 bases). Germline assignment: CDR1 SGHNT and CDR2 YENEEA. CDR3 length: 14 residues. Trimming shortened V by 4 bases and J by 0 bases, and 9 bases separated the two germline ends. CDR3 sequence: CASSWGTTNYGYTF. For the CDR3, the DNA is TGTGCCAGCAGCTGGGGGACCACTAACTATGGCTACACCTTC.

The V call is TRBV12-5, the J call TRBJ2-3; 7 bases match TRBD1. The CDR3 runs to 14 residues. V lost 5 bases, J lost 4 bases, and 6 bases stayed unmatched. CDR1 and CDR2 from the germline V gene are LGHNT and FRNRAP. The CDR3 sequence is CASGPTGSPDTQYF. The CDR3 DNA is TGTGCTAGTGGTCCGACAGGGTCCCCAGATACGCAGTATTTT.

This rearrangement joins TRBV5-5 to TRBJ2-3; D gene ambiguous. The CDR3 loop spans 14 amino acids. The V end was cut by 3 bases, the J end by 0 bases, with 8 bases between. Germline V gene sequence: CDR1 SGHKS, CDR2 YYEKEE (reference sequence). The DNA for the CDR3 is TGTGCCAGCAGCTCGCTTTCTAGCACAGATACGCAGTATTTT. This codes for CASSSLSSTDTQYF. Full variable domain (missing parts from reference TRBV5-5 and TRBJ2-3): DAGVTQSPTHLIKTRGQQVTLRCSPISGHKSVSWYQQVLGQGPQFIFQYYEKEERGRGNFPDRFSARQFPNYSSELNVNALLLGDSALYLCASSSLSSTDTQYFGPGTRLTVL.

The CDR3 here is CASSQDVGLGTEAFF. DNA of the CDR3: TGCGCCAGCAGCCAAGATGTGGGACTGGGCACTGAAGCTTTCTTT. The chain links TRBV4-1 to TRBJ1-1; tentatively, D is TRBD1 (5 bases). Looked up from germline, CDR1 is MGHRA and CDR2 is YSYEKL. The CDR3 is 15 residues long. V was shortened by 0 bases and J by 4 bases, with 12 bases between the two germline ends.

This chain connects TRBV29-1 to TRBJ2-7; 10 bases match TRBD1. The germline V gene encodes CDR1 SQVTM and CDR2 ANQGSEA. The CDR3 length is 14 residues. Germline trimming cut 6 bases from V and 0 bases from J; bases unmatched to any gene: 5. The CDR3 region has the DNA TGCAGCGTGGGGGGACAGGGGAGCTCCTACGAGCAGTACTTC. Encoded protein: CSVGGQGSSYEQYF.

This chain links TRBV7-2 with TRBJ1-2; 11 nucleotides agree with TRBD1. The CDR3 spans 15 residues. CDR1 SGHTA and CDR2 FQGNSA come from the germline V gene. V shed 5 bases and J 8 bases; nucleotides not matched to a gene: 10. The CDR3 spells CASSLGQGALEGYTF. The CDR3 DNA reads as TGTGCCAGCAGCCTAGGACAGGGGGCACTGGAGGGCTACACCTTC.

The chain uses TRBV9 and TRBJ2-1; no definite D call. This CDR3 comprises 13 residues. In germline, CDR1 is SGDLS, CDR2 YYNGEE. V lost 0 bases, J lost 5 bases, and 6 bases lay in between. CDR3 nucleotide sequence: TGTGCCAGCAGCGTAGGGCGTGACAATGAGCAGTTCTTC. This sequence encodes CASSVGRDNEQFF.